The source of this T cell receptor beta chain is a study of blood T cell repertoires in COVID-19. Across the study: Whether acute or convalescent, the COVID-19 samples came from the United States, Italy and Spain. In each case, the material was cDNA or gDNA derived from T cells, B-cell-depleted T cells, or PBMCs.

Germline CDR1 is SGHRS and CDR2 is YFSETQ. The CDR3 totals 13 residues. Trimming took 6 bases from V and 4 from J, leaving 13 bases between them. Per the original methods: It was from reference gene primer amplification that nucleated cell counts were estimated. TCRdb keeps only in-frame clones here, not all; method: immunoSEQ multiplex PCR. For V, J and clone size, that table is used; D and trimming come from the DNA. Among about 21,000 clones listed, approximately 90% were seen once. This clone was recorded only once. The chain employs TRBV5-1 and TRBJ2-5; D possibly corresponds to TRBD1 (6 bases). This clonotype was obtained from a human donor with active COVID-19. The donor label of this sample is uncertain. What was sequenced was peripheral blood. The CDR3 protein is CASTLQGGETQYF. In DNA, the CDR3 is TGCGCCAGCACCCTACAGGGTGGAGAGACCCAGTACTTC.